The 18 T cell receptor beta chains below were found in one sample sequenced in a study of CD8+ T cells in alopecia areata. Once RNA had been extracted, it was reverse transcribed into cDNA to act as the sequencing template. Using immunoSEQ multiplex PCR, the repertoire was profiled, and TCRdb retains in-frame clones only, with some absent. This table has almost 35,000 clones, around 50% appearing once. The sample consisted of NKG2D-high CD8+ T cells sorted from blood. The source is a human donor with alopecia areata.

The chain is built from TRBV19 and TRBJ2-5; 7 bases map to TRBD2. The DNA end is a closer match to TRBJ2-7, so the J assignment may be wrong. The germline V gene has CDR1 LNHDA and CDR2 SQIVND (reference sequence). The CDR3 is 13 residues long. CDR3 region: CASAPSGAYEQYF. The CDR3 DNA reads as TGTGCCAGTGCCCCTAGCGGCGCCTACGAGCAGTACTTC.

The genes are TRBV28 and TRBJ1-5, with a weak D call TRBD1 (5 bases). Germline V gene data show CDR1 as MDHEN and CDR2 as SYDVKM. V was pared by 3 bases and J by 5 bases, with 26 bases between. The CDR3 extends over 19 amino acids. The CDR3 sequence: CASSFIIRDGARPDQPQHF. As DNA, the CDR3 is TGTGCCAGCAGTTTCATCATCAGGGATGGGGCTCGTCCTGATCAGCCCCAGCATTTT.

This chain connects TRBV13 to TRBJ2-7, with TRBD1 as a possible D gene (6 bases). The germline V gene encodes CDR1 PRHDT and CDR2 FYEKMQ (reference sequence). The CDR3 is made up of 12 amino acids. Trimming stripped 4 bases from V and 3 bases from J, with 7 bases between. The CDR3 reads CASSWGLYEQYF. The CDR3 region has the DNA TGTGCCAGCAGCTGGGGGCTCTACGAGCAGTACTTC.

The chain has TRBV5-1 and TRBJ2-7, with D perhaps TRBD1 (6 bases). In germline, CDR1 is SGHRS, CDR2 YFSETQ. This CDR3 is built from 15 residues. Trimming left V 3 bases short and J 1 base short, with 14 bases between. The CDR3 bases are TGCGCCAGCAGCTACTTTGCAGGGGCTTCCTACGAGCAGTACTTC. Protein product: CASSYFAGASYEQYF.

The chain couples TRBV19 to TRBJ1-5; D perhaps matches TRBD1 (5 bases). V was shortened by 2 bases and J by 0 bases, with 14 bases between the two germline ends. There are 17 residues in the CDR3. The germline V gene has CDR1 LNHDA and CDR2 SQIVND (reference sequence). This CDR3 is CASSITDRLYSNQPQHF. DNA of the CDR3: TGTGCCAGTAGTATAACCGACAGACTTTATAGCAATCAGCCCCAGCATTTT.

This clone was recorded at least ten times. The V and J genes are TRBV28 and TRBJ2-5; a possible D gene is TRBD1 (6 bases). Trimming removed 7 bases at V and 4 bases at J, with 13 bases between. This CDR3 is 13 amino acids long. The germline V gene encodes CDR1 MDHEN and CDR2 SYDVKM. In DNA, the CDR3 is TGTGCCAGCACCCCAGGGGAAGCAGAGACCCAGTACTTC. The encoded protein is CASTPGEAETQYF.

The V gene is TRBV29-1, the J gene TRBJ2-2; 9 bases line up with TRBD2. The CDR3 contains 16 residues. Losses at the gene ends were 0 bases for V and 3 bases for J; bases not matched to a gene: 5. Germline V gives CDR1 SQVTM, CDR2 ANQGSEA. CDR3 nucleotides: TGCAGCGTTGAAGATCTTGTAGCGGGGGACACCGGGGAGCTGTTTTTT. It codes for CSVEDLVAGDTGELFF.

The gene calls are TRBV19 and TRBJ1-6; possible D gene TRBD1, 6 bases. CDR1 is LNHDA and CDR2 is SQIVND in the germline V gene (reference sequence). CDR3 length: 13 residues. Trimming took 6 bases from V and 6 from J, leaving 9 bases between them. Here the CDR3 reads CASRGRGNSPLHF. The CDR3 region has the DNA TGTGCCAGTAGGGGCAGGGGTAATTCACCCCTCCACTTT. Full variable domain (outside the CDR3, taken from reference TRBV19 and TRBJ1-6): DGGITQSPKYLFRKEGQNVTLSCEQNLNHDAMYWYRQDPGQGLRLIYYSQIVNDFQKGDIAEGYSVSREKKESFPLTVTSAQKNPTAFYLCASRGRGNSPLHFGNGTRLTVT.

The rearrangement uses TRBV27 and TRBJ2-1; D might be TRBD2 (5 bases). This CDR3 contains 15 residues. With 4 bases removed from V and 6 bases from J, the gap between germline ends came to 16 bases. Per germline, CDR1 MNHEY and CDR2 SMNVEV (reference sequence). In DNA, the CDR3 is TGTGCCAGCAGTTCAGGCCCCTCTAGCTTCAATGAGCAGTTCTTC. Translated, it gives CASSSGPSSFNEQFF.

This sequence joins TRBV25-1 and TRBJ1-2, with D unclear. CDR1 and CDR2 from the germline V gene are MGHDK and SYGVNS. The V end lost 3 bases, the J end lost 7 bases, and 18 bases lay between the germline ends. The CDR3 length is 15 residues. For the CDR3, the DNA is TGTGCCAGCAGTGAGGACGCAGGAATCCTATCTGGCTACACCTTC. It specifies CASSEDAGILSGYTF.

This chain uses TRBV5-5 with TRBJ2-5; D possibly corresponds to TRBD2 (6 bases). CDR1 is SGHKS and CDR2 is YYEKEE in the germline V gene (reference sequence). CDR3 length: 14 residues. V lost 4 bases and J 2 bases, leaving 12 bases between the germline ends. The CDR3 DNA is TGTGCCAGCAGCCCGTTAGCGGTACAAGAGACCCAGTACTTC. As protein: CASSPLAVQETQYF.

V gene TRBV4-1 combines with J gene TRBJ2-6; D not certain. The V and J ends lost 0 bases and 4 bases respectively, with 10 bases between them. CDR3 length: 16 amino acids. Per germline, CDR1 MGHRA and CDR2 YSYEKL. In nucleotides, the CDR3 is TGCGCCAGCAGCCAAGAACGGTCAACCGGGGCCAACGTCCTGACTTTC. Amino acid sequence: CASSQERSTGANVLTF.

The V and J genes are TRBV9 and TRBJ2-7, with D possibly matching TRBD1 (5 bases). From germline, CDR1 is SGDLS and CDR2 YYNGEE. V shed 4 bases and J shed 3 bases, with 17 bases lying between them. This CDR3 comprises 15 residues. The CDR3 DNA reads TGTGCCAGCAGCCTGCTTTTGACAGTCCTCTACGAGCAGTACTTC. Amino acids: CASSLLLTVLYEQYF.

The chain is built from TRBV2 and TRBJ2-2; D ambiguous. Trimming removed 3 bases at V and 0 bases at J, with 8 bases between. This CDR3 has 15 residues. Germline CDR1 and CDR2: SNHLY and FYNNEI. The CDR3 spells CASSEWQANTGELFF. Here the CDR3 DNA reads TGTGCCAGCAGTGAGTGGCAGGCGAACACCGGGGAGCTGTTTTTT.

The chain carries TRBV9 and TRBJ2-2, with TRBD2 matching 12 bases. The CDR3 is 18 residues long. CDR1 and CDR2 from the germline V gene are SGDLS and YYNGEE. Losses at the gene ends were 4 bases for V and 6 bases for J; bases not matched to a gene: 13. CDR3 sequence reads: CASSLPLAGGGNPGELFF. DNA of the CDR3: TGTGCCAGCAGCCTGCCTCTAGCGGGAGGGGGTAACCCCGGGGAGCTGTTTTTT.

CDR3 region: CSVVGRDTQYF. The CDR3 DNA is TGCAGCGTTGTTGGTAGGGATACGCAGTATTTT. The J gene is TRBJ2-3, the V gene TRBV29-1; D ambiguous. Trimming took off 4 bases at V and 6 bases at J, with 8 bases between the two ends. CDR3 length: 11 residues. In germline, CDR1 is SQVTM, CDR2 ANQGSEA.

The chain is built from TRBV4-3 and TRBJ2-7; D not certain. V lost 1 base and J 6 bases, leaving 10 bases between the germline ends. The germline V gene has CDR1 LGHNA and CDR2 YSLEER. The CDR3 consists of 13 residues. CDR3 nucleotides: TGCGCCAGCAGCCAAGTTCCGGCTGGCGAGCAGTACTTC. Protein: CASSQVPAGEQYF.

The chain uses TRBV7-9 and TRBJ2-7; D might be TRBD2 (6 bases). Looked up from germline, CDR1 is SEHNR and CDR2 is FQNEAQ (reference sequence). With 5 bases removed from V and 3 bases from J, the gap between germline ends came to 14 bases. The CDR3 totals 14 residues. This chain's CDR3 is CASSDRDSYYEQYF. The CDR3 DNA reads as TGTGCCAGCAGCGACCGGGACTCTTACTACGAGCAGTACTTC.